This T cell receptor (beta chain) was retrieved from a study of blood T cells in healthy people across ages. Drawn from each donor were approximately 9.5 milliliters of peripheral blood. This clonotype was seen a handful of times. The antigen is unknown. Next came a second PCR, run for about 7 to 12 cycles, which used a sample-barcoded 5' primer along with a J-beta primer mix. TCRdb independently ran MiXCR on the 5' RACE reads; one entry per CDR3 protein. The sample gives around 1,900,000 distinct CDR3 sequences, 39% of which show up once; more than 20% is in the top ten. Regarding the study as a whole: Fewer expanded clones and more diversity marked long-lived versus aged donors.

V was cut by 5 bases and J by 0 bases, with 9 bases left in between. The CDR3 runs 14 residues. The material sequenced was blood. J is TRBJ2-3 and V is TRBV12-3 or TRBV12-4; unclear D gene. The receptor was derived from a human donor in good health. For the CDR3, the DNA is TGTGCCAGCAGTCCTTGGCTAAGCACAGATACGCAGTATTTT. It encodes CASSPWLSTDTQYF.